These 8 T cell receptor beta chains were sequenced from one sample in a study of cytomegalovirus exposure and HLA in healthy donors. The study ran its PCR with 60 Vbeta and 13 Jbeta primers. TCRdb's copy holds only in-frame clones and misses some; the assay was immunoSEQ multiplex PCR. The sample lists about 190,000 clones, approximately 86% occurring once. Sequenced material: PBMCs. These receptor sequences come from a young woman in good health and CMV-seronegative.

The rearrangement links TRBV5-1 to TRBJ1-4; 9 bases line up with TRBD1. Unmatched junction bases numbered 14, after V lost 0 bases and J lost 8 bases. CDR1 and CDR2 (germline): SGHRS, YFSETQ. The CDR3 spans 18 residues. As DNA, the CDR3 is TGCGCCAGCAGCTTGGACGCCCCTACAGGGGGCAGGAGGGAAAAACTGTTTTTT. Its protein product is CASSLDAPTGGRREKLFF.

The V gene is TRBV6-5, the J gene TRBJ2-3; D remains unclear. The CDR3 loop spans 14 amino acids. CDR1 is MNHEY and CDR2 is SVGAGI in the germline V gene. V was shortened by 3 bases and J by 0 bases, with 7 bases between the two germline ends. Written as DNA, the CDR3 is TGTGCCAGCAGTTATACAGTCAGCACAGATACGCAGTATTTT. Protein: CASSYTVSTDTQYF.

The chain joins TRBV9 to TRBJ2-1, with 8 bases identical to TRBD1. The V segment lost 3 bases and the J segment 1 base; nucleotides outside the gene matches: 3. The CDR3 sequence is 15 residues long. Germline lookup yields CDR1 SGDLS and CDR2 YYNGEE. The CDR3 coding sequence is TGTGCCAGCAGCGGATACAGGGGGTCCTACAATGAGCAGTTCTTC. Translating gives CASSGYRGSYNEQFF.

V usage is TRBV30 and J usage is TRBJ1-1; 10 nucleotides match TRBD1. With 3 bases clipped from V and 0 bases from J, the junction kept 4 bases outside the gene matches. Germline V gene lookup returns CDR1 GTSNPN and CDR2 SVGIG (reference sequence). The CDR3 runs 15 residues. CDR3: CAWRETGGLNTEAFF. CDR3 DNA: TGTGCCTGGAGGGAGACAGGGGGCCTGAACACTGAAGCTTTCTTT.

The chain recombines TRBV5-6 with TRBJ2-3; tentatively, D is TRBD2 (5 bases). There are 17 residues in the CDR3. Germline loops: CDR1 SGHDT, CDR2 YYEEEE. The V gene lost 4 bases and the J gene lost 5 bases, with 23 bases spanning the gap. The CDR3 loop reads CASSAPRGRPGEDTQYF. The CDR3 region has the DNA TGTGCCAGCAGCGCACCACGTGGACGGCCCGGGGAAGATACGCAGTATTTT.

V gene TRBV5-1 combines with J gene TRBJ2-7, with D tentatively TRBD2 (6 bases). The CDR3 consists of 15 residues. From germline, CDR1 is SGHRS and CDR2 YFSETQ. V was cut by 3 bases and J by 0 bases, with 13 bases left in between. In nucleotides, the CDR3 is TGCGCCAGCAGCTACGGGGGATTTAGCTCCTACGAGCAGTACTTC. Its translation is CASSYGGFSSYEQYF.

This clone was recorded a few times. The chain carries TRBV6-5 and TRBJ2-1, with a weak D call TRBD2 (6 bases). The germline CDR1 and CDR2 sequences are MNHEY and SVGAGI. CDR3 length: 16 residues. Trimming took off 2 bases at V and 2 bases at J, with 13 bases between the two ends. CDR3 in amino acids: CASSYGGDGAYNEQFF. The CDR3, as DNA: TGTGCCAGCAGTTACGGCGGGGACGGGGCCTACAATGAGCAGTTCTTC.

V gene TRBV19 combines with J gene TRBJ1-4; no definite D call. The CDR3 length is 11 residues. Per germline, CDR1 LNHDA and CDR2 SQIVND (reference sequence). V dropped 2 bases and J dropped 14 bases, with 9 bases sitting between them. The CDR3 here is CASSILGSLFF. The CDR3 region has the DNA TGTGCCAGTAGTATACTCGGGAGTCTGTTTTTT.